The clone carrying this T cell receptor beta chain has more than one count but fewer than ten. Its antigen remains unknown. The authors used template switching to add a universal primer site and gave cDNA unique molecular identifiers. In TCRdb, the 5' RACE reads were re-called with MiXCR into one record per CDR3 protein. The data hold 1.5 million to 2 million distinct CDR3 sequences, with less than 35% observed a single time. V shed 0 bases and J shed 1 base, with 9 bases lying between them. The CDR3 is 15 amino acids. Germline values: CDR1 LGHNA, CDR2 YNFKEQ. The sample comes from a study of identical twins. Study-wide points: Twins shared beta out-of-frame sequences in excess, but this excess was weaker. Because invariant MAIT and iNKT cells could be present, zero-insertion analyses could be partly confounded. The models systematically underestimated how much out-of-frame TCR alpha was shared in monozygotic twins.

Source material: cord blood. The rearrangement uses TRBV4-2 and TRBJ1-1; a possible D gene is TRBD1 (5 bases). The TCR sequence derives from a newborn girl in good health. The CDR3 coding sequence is TGTGCCAGCAGCCAAGATCAAGGACAGAACACTGAAGCTTTCTTT. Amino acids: CASSQDQGQNTEAFF.